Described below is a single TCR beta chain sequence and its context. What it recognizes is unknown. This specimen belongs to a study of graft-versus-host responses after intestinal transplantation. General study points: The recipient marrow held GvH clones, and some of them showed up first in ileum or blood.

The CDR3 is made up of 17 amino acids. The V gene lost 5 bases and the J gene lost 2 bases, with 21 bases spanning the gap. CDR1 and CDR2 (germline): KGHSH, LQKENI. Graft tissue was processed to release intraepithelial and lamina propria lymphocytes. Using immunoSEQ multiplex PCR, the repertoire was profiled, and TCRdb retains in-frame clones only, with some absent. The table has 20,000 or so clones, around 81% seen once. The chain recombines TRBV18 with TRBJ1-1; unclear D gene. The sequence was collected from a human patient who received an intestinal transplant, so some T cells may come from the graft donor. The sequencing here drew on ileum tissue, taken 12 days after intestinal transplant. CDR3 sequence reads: CASSSTRAQIPNTEAFF. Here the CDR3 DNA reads TGTGCCAGCTCATCCACGAGAGCACAGATCCCAAACACTGAAGCTTTCTTT.